This is a list of T cell receptor beta chains from one sample in a study of T-cell memory formation after mild COVID-19. TCRdb re-called the 5' RACE reads with MiXCR, one entry per CDR3 protein. The table lists about 240,000 distinct CDR3 sequences, roughly 10% of them singletons, with roughly 21% in the top ten. The sequencing sample was made of PBMCs or a T cell subset sorted from them (not recorded which). Receptor source: a young man who had mild COVID-19 (a few samples of this study predate the infection). Cell type and time point are not known. Both conserved end residues are part of each CDR3. D genes are given only for firm matches. The listing skips clone size in some rows; elsewhere it reads once, few, many or a size class.

J: TRBJ2-6; size: few; V: TRBV3-1; D: TRBD1; DNA: TGTGCCAGCAGCCATAGGACAGGGGATTTTCTCTGGGGTACCAACGTCCTGACTTTC; CDR3: CASSHRTGDFLWGTNVLTF
J: TRBJ1-1; size: few; V: TRBV29-1; D: TRBD1; DNA: TGCAGCGCACAGGGACAGTCCCCTGAAGCTTTCTTT; CDR3: CSAQGQSPEAFF
J: TRBJ2-1; size: few; V: TRBV27; D: -; DNA: TGTGCCAGCAGTAGAGGTTTTTCCTACAATGAGCAGTTCTTC; CDR3: CASSRGFSYNEQFF
J: TRBJ2-2; size: few; V: TRBV12-3/TRBV12-4; D: -; DNA: TGTGCCAGCAGGGATCGCGGGGGCAGCACCGGGGAGCTGTTTTTT; CDR3: CASRDRGGSTGELFF
J: TRBJ1-2; size: -; V: TRBV20-1; D: -; DNA: TGCAGTGCTAGTCCTCATGGCTACACCTTC; CDR3: CSASPHGYTF
J: TRBJ2-5; size: -; V: TRBV7-2; D: TRBD1; DNA: TGTGCCAGCAGTCAAAGCAGGGGGAACTACCAAGAGACCCAGTACTTC; CDR3: CASSQSRGNYQETQYF
J: TRBJ1-1; size: -; V: TRBV5-1; D: -; DNA: TGCGCCAGCAGCTCCTATTTCATGAACACTGAAGCTTTCTTT; CDR3: CASSSYFMNTEAFF
J: TRBJ2-7; size: few; V: TRBV5-4; D: TRBD1; DNA: TGTGCCAGCAGCCCGGGACAGCTCTACGAGCAGTACTTC; CDR3: CASSPGQLYEQYF
J: TRBJ1-3; size: -; V: TRBV12-3/TRBV12-4; D: TRBD1; DNA: TGTGCCAGCAGTACACATGGGACAGGGATGGACACCATATATTTT; CDR3: CASSTHGTGMDTIYF
J: TRBJ1-5; size: few; V: TRBV28; D: -; DNA: TGTGCCAGCATACAGGCGGGCAATCAGCCCCAGCATTTT; CDR3: CASIQAGNQPQHF
J: TRBJ1-5; size: -; V: TRBV11-2; D: -; DNA: TGTGCCAGCAGCTTAGGTCCAGGGGCCAATCAGCCCCAGCATTTT; CDR3: CASSLGPGANQPQHF
J: TRBJ2-5; size: -; V: TRBV7-9; D: -; DNA: TGTGCCAGCAACAGTAATCTCGACAAAGAGACCCAGTACTTC; CDR3: CASNSNLDKETQYF
J: TRBJ1-5; size: -; V: TRBV12-3/TRBV12-4; D: -; DNA: TGTGCCAGCAGCTTAAGGGCAGGGAATAGCAATCAGCCCCAGCATTTT; CDR3: CASSLRAGNSNQPQHF
J: TRBJ2-2; size: many; V: TRBV20-1; D: TRBD2; DNA: TGCAGTGCTAGAGTATCAAGCGGGGGGAGTATAGGGGAGCTGTTTTTT; CDR3: CSARVSSGGSIGELFF
J: TRBJ1-1; size: -; V: TRBV7-2; D: -; DNA: TGTGCCAGCAGCGAACAGGGATGGTGGACTGAAGCTTTCTTT; CDR3: CASSEQGWWTEAFF
J: TRBJ2-3; size: -; V: TRBV15; D: TRBD2; DNA: TGTGCCACCAGCACCCGTACTAGCGGGGGGCGTAGCACAGATACGCAGTATTTT; CDR3: CATSTRTSGGRSTDTQYF
J: TRBJ2-5; size: few; V: TRBV4-1; D: -; DNA: TGCGCCAGCAGCCTCGTAGGGGGAGGGCGTTTACGGGAGACCCAGTACTTC; CDR3: CASSLVGGGRLRETQYF
J: TRBJ1-1; size: few; V: TRBV18; D: TRBD1; DNA: TGTGCCAGCTCAGACAGGGTTCACCCTGAAGCTTTCTTT; CDR3: CASSDRVHPEAFF
J: TRBJ1-5; size: -; V: TRBV27; D: -; DNA: TGTGCCAGCAGTTTAAGTCCGTGGATTAGCAATCAGCCCCAGCATTTT; CDR3: CASSLSPWISNQPQHF
J: TRBJ2-1; size: few; V: TRBV3-1; D: -; DNA: TGTGCCAGCAGCCAAGATGCCGACAATGAGCAGTTCTTC; CDR3: CASSQDADNEQFF
J: TRBJ1-1; size: -; V: TRBV6-2/TRBV6-3; D: TRBD1; DNA: TGTGCCAGCAGGGCACCAGGACAGGGTCTCAACACTGAAGCTTTCTTT; CDR3: CASRAPGQGLNTEAFF
J: TRBJ2-5; size: few; V: TRBV12-3/TRBV12-4; D: -; DNA: TGTGCCAGCAGCTCCATAGACCAAGAGACCCAGTACTTC; CDR3: CASSSIDQETQYF
J: TRBJ2-2; size: -; V: TRBV7-9; D: -; DNA: TGTGCCAGCAGCTTAGAGGTGTCCGGGGAGCTGTTTTTT; CDR3: CASSLEVSGELFF
J: TRBJ2-2; size: few; V: TRBV15; D: -; DNA: TGTGCCACCAGCAGAGAGGGCGGGGAGCTGTTTTTT; CDR3: CATSREGGELFF
J: TRBJ1-1; size: few; V: TRBV11-3; D: -; DNA: TGTGCCAGCAGCTGGACAGCTTACACTGAAGCTTTCTTT; CDR3: CASSWTAYTEAFF